The 13 T cell receptor beta chains below were found in one sample sequenced in a study of T cell responses to AZD1222 COVID-19 vaccine. The data were produced by immunoSEQ multiplex PCR, yet TCRdb's version contains in-frame clones alone and is incomplete. Here the sample spans about 120,000 clones, 92% being singletons. Here the sequenced sample was peripheral blood, taken 28 days after the second AZD1222 dose. The receptors were sampled from an adult who received the AZD1222 COVID-19 vaccine.

The chain uses TRBV28 and TRBJ1-1; the match to TRBD1 covers 7 bases. The CDR3 totals 14 residues. V was clipped by 4 bases and J by 10 bases; unmatched bases: 12. In germline, CDR1 is MDHEN, CDR2 SYDVKM. CDR3 in DNA: TGTGCCAGCAGTTCCCCCGAGGGGGCCAATTCAGCTTTCTTT. Protein: CASSSPEGANSAFF.

CDR3 protein: CASSSYPTGNTIYF. The CDR3, as DNA: TGTGCCAGCAGTTCCTACCCGACTGGAAACACCATATATTTT. V gene TRBV28 combines with J gene TRBJ1-3; D remains unclear. V was clipped by 4 bases and J by 2 bases, with 9 bases between them. In germline, CDR1 is MDHEN, CDR2 SYDVKM. The CDR3 spans 14 residues. Complete variable domain (other parts from reference TRBV28 and TRBJ1-3): DVKVTQSSRYLVKRTGEKVFLECVQDMDHENMFWYRQDPGLGLRLIYFSYDVKMKEKGDIPEGYSVSREKKERFSLILESASTNQTSMYLCASSSYPTGNTIYFGEGSWLTVV.

The V and J genes are TRBV4-1 and TRBJ1-1; D may be TRBD1 (5 bases). The V gene lost 4 bases and the J gene lost 1 base, with 10 bases spanning the gap. Germline lookup yields CDR1 MGHRA and CDR2 YSYEKL. CDR3 length: 14 amino acids. The chain's CDR3 is CASSPTDRNTEAFF. The CDR3 bases are TGCGCCAGCAGCCCGACTGACAGGAACACTGAAGCTTTCTTT.

For this clone: Other DNA sequences in this specimen translate into the identical CDR3. This chain joins TRBV7-2 and TRBJ1-4; no reliable D call. The CDR3 extends over 12 amino acids. The germline CDR1 and CDR2 sequences are SGHTA and FQGNSA. V lost 3 bases to trimming and J lost 7 bases, with 6 bases between them. The chain's CDR3 is CASSLGGEKLFF. The CDR3 nucleotides are TGTGCCAGCAGCTTGGGTGGTGAAAAACTGTTTTTT.

The chain is built from TRBV25-1 and TRBJ2-7, with D possibly TRBD1 on 6 matching bases. Trimming removed 3 bases at V and 6 bases at J, with 12 bases between. Germline V gene lookup returns CDR1 MGHDK and CDR2 SYGVNS. CDR3 length: 13 residues. The chain's CDR3 is CASSDHGQIEQYF. In nucleotides, the CDR3 is TGTGCCAGCAGTGACCACGGACAGATCGAGCAGTACTTC.

The V and J genes are TRBV28 and TRBJ1-2; 12 bases map to TRBD1. Per germline, CDR1 MDHEN and CDR2 SYDVKM. V was clipped by 4 bases and J by 8 bases; unmatched bases: 20. This CDR3 has 19 residues. Written as DNA, the CDR3 is TGTGCCAGCAGTTCGGGATCCACGACGGGACAGGGGGCCCTCTGGGGCTACACCTTC. It encodes CASSSGSTTGQGALWGYTF.

This clone has a count of ten or more. The rearrangement uses TRBV6-4 and TRBJ2-3, with 8 bases matching TRBD2. The CDR3 loop spans 14 amino acids. Germline values: CDR1 MRHNA, CDR2 SNTAGT. After removal of 4 bases from V and 4 bases from J, the junction contained 4 bases not matched to a gene. This chain's CDR3 is CASSVGGAADTQYF. CDR3 sequence (DNA): TGTGCCAGCAGTGTCGGGGGGGCGGCAGATACGCAGTATTTT.

V is TRBV14 and J is TRBJ1-2; possible D gene TRBD1, 6 bases. V lost 0 bases and J 4 bases, leaving 12 bases between the germline ends. The CDR3 has 15 residues. Per the germline V gene, CDR1 is SGHDN and CDR2 is FVKESK. The CDR3 sequence: CASSQDGQGPYGYTF. The CDR3 nucleotides read TGTGCCAGCAGCCAAGATGGCCAGGGGCCCTATGGCTACACCTTC.

This clone has a handful of counts. V gene TRBV19 combines with J gene TRBJ1-5; 12 bases fit TRBD1. The CDR3 has 17 amino acids. CDR1 and CDR2 (germline): LNHDA, SQIVND (reference sequence). V dropped 0 bases and J dropped 6; count of bases not matched to a gene: 6. CDR3 coding DNA: TGTGCCAGTAGTATAGAGAGAGGGACAGGGGGCATTCAGCCCCAGCATTTT. Protein product: CASSIERGTGGIQPQHF. Full variable domain (remainder filled in from reference TRBV19 and TRBJ1-5): DGGITQSPKYLFRKEGQNVTLSCEQNLNHDAMYWYRQDPGQGLRLIYYSQIVNDFQKGDIAEGYSVSREKKESFPLTVTSAQKNPTAFYLCASSIERGTGGIQPQHFGDGTRLSIL.

This chain joins TRBV14 and TRBJ2-1; no definite D call. Germline V gene lookup returns CDR1 SGHDN and CDR2 FVKESK. The length of the CDR3 is 12 residues. Between the trimmed V and J ends, which lost 1 base and 10 bases, there was a span of 8 bases. The CDR3 bases are TGTGCCAGCAGCCAAGCCGGGTGGGAGCAGTTCTTC. Its translation: CASSQAGWEQFF.

The V gene is TRBV19, the J gene TRBJ1-1; D is possibly TRBD1 (5 bases). This CDR3 is built from 18 residues. The V end lost 1 base, the J end lost 1 base, and 19 bases lay between the germline ends. Per germline, CDR1 LNHDA and CDR2 SQIVND (reference sequence). This chain's CDR3 is CASSIGRRGIRGNTEAFF. In DNA form, the CDR3 reads TGTGCCAGTAGTATAGGGCGGCGGGGGATTCGGGGGAACACTGAAGCTTTCTTT.

The chain couples TRBV2 to TRBJ2-1, with 8 bases matching TRBD2. V dropped 7 bases and J dropped 5; count of bases not matched to a gene: 16. Per germline, CDR1 SNHLY and CDR2 FYNNEI. This CDR3 region has 17 residues. DNA for the CDR3: TGTGCCAGCATACCGGGGGGGTTATACGGACTGAACAATGAGCAGTTCTTC. This sequence encodes CASIPGGLYGLNNEQFF.

The V gene is TRBV6-4, the J gene TRBJ1-1; possibly TRBD1 for D (5 bases). This CDR3 is built from 15 residues. Trimming shortened V by 6 bases and J by 3 bases, and 17 bases separated the two germline ends. The germline V gene has CDR1 MRHNA and CDR2 SNTAGT. CDR3 sequence (DNA): TGTGCCAGCAGCGATATTGCAGGGTCGTACACTGAAGCTTTCTTT. The encoded protein is CASSDIAGSYTEAFF.